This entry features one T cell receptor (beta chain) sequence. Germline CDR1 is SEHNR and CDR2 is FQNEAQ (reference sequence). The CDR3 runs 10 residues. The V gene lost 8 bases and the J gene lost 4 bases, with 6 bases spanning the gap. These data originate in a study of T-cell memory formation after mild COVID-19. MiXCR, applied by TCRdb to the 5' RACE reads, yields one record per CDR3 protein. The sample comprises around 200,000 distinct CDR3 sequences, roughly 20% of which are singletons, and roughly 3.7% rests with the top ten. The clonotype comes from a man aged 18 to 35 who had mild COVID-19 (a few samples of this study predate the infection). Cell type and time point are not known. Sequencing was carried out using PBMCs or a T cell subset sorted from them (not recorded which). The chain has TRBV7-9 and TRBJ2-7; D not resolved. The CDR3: CASGDYEQYV. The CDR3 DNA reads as TGTGCCAGCGGGGATTACGAGCAGTACGTC.